This is a list of T cell receptor beta chains from one sample in a study of identical twins. Using its own MiXCR run on the 5' RACE reads, TCRdb lists one record per CDR3 protein. The table records 600,000 to 800,000 distinct CDR3 sequences, 21% of them present only once. These same data were also listed under a study on T cells expressing NK-cell markers.

Input material: PBMCs. The receptors derive from a woman under 30 in good health. Each CDR3 is given without its conserved first and last residue. D genes are given only for firm matches.

D gene	V gene	CDR3 length	J gene	CDR3 protein
TRBD2	TRBV5-1	15	TRBJ2-1	ASSFSGTQSSYNEQF
.	TRBV20-1	11	TRBJ1-4	SARAANNEKLF
TRBD2	TRBV25-1	12	TRBJ2-3	ASAGTSGTDTQY
.	TRBV4-2	12	TRBJ1-1	ASSQEETNTEAF
.	TRBV10-2	10	TRBJ1-1	ASIGDYTEAF
TRBD2	TRBV5-6	15	TRBJ2-3	ASSGTRTSGAPDTQY
.	TRBV5-5	13	TRBJ2-7	ASSPSPTPLDEQY
TRBD1	TRBV12-5	12	TRBJ1-1	ASGLQGAATEAF
.	TRBV5-5	12	TRBJ2-4	ASSLLAVPGLQY
TRBD2	TRBV7-2	12	TRBJ2-1	ASSLVRSGDEQF
TRBD1	TRBV11-2	10	TRBJ2-1	ASSKQGAEQF
TRBD2	TRBV7-2	13	TRBJ2-7	ASSPSAGGHYEQY
.	TRBV20-1	11	TRBJ2-4	SARAVAKNIQY
.	TRBV20-1	12	TRBJ1-4	SARTRASNEKLF
TRBD2	TRBV5-1	13	TRBJ2-1	ASQGTSGSGNEQF
TRBD2	TRBV7-3	14	TRBJ2-1	ASRPGLIAGGHEQF
.	TRBV6-5	11	TRBJ2-7	ASGYREDYEQY
TRBD1	TRBV29-1	11	TRBJ2-1	SVGDRITNEQF
TRBD1	TRBV5-1	14	TRBJ2-1	ASSASGQRPYNEQF
.	TRBV10-3	11	TRBJ2-7	AISGMGDYEQY
.	TRBV6-5	12	TRBJ1-1	ASSYGGLNTEAF
TRBD1	TRBV7-9	15	TRBJ2-1	ASSGLRTGQHYNEQF
.	TRBV5-1	11	TRBJ2-3	ASSLVNEVTQY
.	TRBV27	12	TRBJ2-7	ASSLTKSSYEQY
TRBD2	TRBV12-3/TRBV12-4	16	TRBJ2-1	ASSSGLAGGLLYNEQF
.	TRBV4-3	13	TRBJ2-7	ASSQDLRLSYEQY
TRBD2	TRBV2	13	TRBJ2-7	ASSGVAGLSYEQY
.	TRBV20-1	11	TRBJ2-7	SARDTWGTEQY
TRBD2	TRBV13	16	TRBJ2-3	ASSSLEIAGGYTDTQY
TRBD2	TRBV10-3	12	TRBJ2-7	ACRLAGGPYEQY
.	TRBV4-1	16	TRBJ2-1	ASSQDPGATLAHNEQF